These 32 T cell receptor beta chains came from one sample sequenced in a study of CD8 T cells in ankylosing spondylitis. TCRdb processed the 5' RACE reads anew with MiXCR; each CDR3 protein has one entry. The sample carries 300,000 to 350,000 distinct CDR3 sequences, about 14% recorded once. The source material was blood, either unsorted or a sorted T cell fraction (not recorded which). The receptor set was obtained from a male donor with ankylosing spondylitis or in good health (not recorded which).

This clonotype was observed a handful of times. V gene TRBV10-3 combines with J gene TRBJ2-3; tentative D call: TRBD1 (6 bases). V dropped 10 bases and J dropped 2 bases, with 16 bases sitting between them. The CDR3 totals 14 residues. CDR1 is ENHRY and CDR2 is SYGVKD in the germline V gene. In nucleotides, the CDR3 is TGTGCCACTGAACAGGGTCGACCCACAGATACGCAGTATTTT. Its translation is CATEQGRPTDTQYF.

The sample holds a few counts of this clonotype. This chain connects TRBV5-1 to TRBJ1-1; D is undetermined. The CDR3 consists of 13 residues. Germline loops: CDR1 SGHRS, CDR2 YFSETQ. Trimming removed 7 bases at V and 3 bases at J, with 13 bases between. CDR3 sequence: CASGINKDTEAFF. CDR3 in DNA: TGCGCCAGCGGAATTAACAAGGACACTGAAGCTTTCTTT.

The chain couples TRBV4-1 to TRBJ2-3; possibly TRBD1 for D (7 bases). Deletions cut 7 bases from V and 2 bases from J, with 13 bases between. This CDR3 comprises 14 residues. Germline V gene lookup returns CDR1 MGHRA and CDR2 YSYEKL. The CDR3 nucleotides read TGCGCCAGCATGGGCGGGACAGACACAGATACGCAGTATTTT. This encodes CASMGGTDTDTQYF.

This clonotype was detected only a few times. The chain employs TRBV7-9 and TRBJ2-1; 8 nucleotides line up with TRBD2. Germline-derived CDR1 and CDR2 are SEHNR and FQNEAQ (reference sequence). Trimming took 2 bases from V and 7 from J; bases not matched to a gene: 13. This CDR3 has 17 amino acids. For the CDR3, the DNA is TGTGCCAGCAGCTTACTATTCGGGGGGGGGACAAGGAATGAGCAGTTCTTC. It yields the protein CASSLLFGGGTRNEQFF.

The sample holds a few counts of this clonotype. Here the CDR3 DNA reads TGTGCCAGCTCACCGTCCGCCCCGGGAAACACCATATATTTT. Encoded protein: CASSPSAPGNTIYF. The chain recombines TRBV18 with TRBJ1-3; D gene unclear. This CDR3 region has 14 residues. Germline CDR1 KGHSH, CDR2 LQKENI. Trimming removed 3 bases from V and 4 bases from J, with 10 bases in between.

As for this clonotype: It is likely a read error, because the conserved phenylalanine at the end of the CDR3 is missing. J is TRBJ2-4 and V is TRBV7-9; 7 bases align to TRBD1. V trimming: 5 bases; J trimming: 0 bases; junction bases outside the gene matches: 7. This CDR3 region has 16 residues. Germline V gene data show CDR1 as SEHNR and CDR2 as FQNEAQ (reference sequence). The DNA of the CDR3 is TGTGCCAGCAGCCCGGGACAGCCCCTAGCCAAAAACATTCAGTACTCC. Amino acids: CASSPGQPLAKNIQYS.

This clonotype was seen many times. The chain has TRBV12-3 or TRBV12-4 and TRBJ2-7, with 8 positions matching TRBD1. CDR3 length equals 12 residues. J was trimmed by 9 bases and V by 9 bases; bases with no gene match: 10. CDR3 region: CASLQGGGVQYF. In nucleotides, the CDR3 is TGTGCCAGTCTACAGGGGGGCGGCGTGCAGTACTTC.

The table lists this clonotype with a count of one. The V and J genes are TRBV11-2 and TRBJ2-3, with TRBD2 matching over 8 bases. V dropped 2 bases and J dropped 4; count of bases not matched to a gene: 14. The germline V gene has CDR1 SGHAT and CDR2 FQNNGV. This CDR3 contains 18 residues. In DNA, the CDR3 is TGTGCCAGCAGCTTACGTCCAGCTCGGGGGGGCGGTCCAGATACGCAGTATTTT. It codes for CASSLRPARGGGPDTQYF.

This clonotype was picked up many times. The CDR3 here is CSVTGDSTEAFF. Here the CDR3 DNA reads TGCAGCGTTACCGGGGACAGCACTGAAGCTTTCTTT. The chain is built from TRBV29-1 and TRBJ1-1; 7 positions agree with TRBD1. The CDR3 has 12 residues. CDR1 is SQVTM, CDR2 ANQGSEA, per germline. V lost 5 bases and J lost 4; bases outside the gene matches: 4.

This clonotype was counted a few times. The CDR3 sequence is CASFSPGPPSGANVLTF. DNA for the CDR3: TGCGCCAGTTTTTCCCCGGGACCCCCCTCTGGGGCCAACGTCCTGACTTTC. J is TRBJ2-6 and V is TRBV5-1; D may be TRBD1 or TRBD2 (5 bases each). Germline V CDR1 and CDR2: SGHRS, YFSETQ. The germline V and J ends were trimmed by 8 bases and 0 bases, with 18 bases remaining between them. The CDR3 consists of 17 residues.

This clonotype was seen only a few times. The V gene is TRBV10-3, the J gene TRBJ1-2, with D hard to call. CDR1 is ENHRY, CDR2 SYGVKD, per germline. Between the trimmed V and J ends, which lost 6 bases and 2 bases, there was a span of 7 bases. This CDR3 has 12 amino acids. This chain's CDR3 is CAIRSGNYGYTF. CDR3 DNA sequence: TGTGCCATCAGATCCGGGAACTATGGCTACACCTTC.

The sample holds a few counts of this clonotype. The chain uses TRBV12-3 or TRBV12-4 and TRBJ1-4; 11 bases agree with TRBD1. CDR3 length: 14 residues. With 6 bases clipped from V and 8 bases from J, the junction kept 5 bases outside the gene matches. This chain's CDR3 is CASRGQGVREKLFF. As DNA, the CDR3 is TGTGCCAGCAGGGGACAGGGGGTAAGGGAAAAACTGTTTTTT.

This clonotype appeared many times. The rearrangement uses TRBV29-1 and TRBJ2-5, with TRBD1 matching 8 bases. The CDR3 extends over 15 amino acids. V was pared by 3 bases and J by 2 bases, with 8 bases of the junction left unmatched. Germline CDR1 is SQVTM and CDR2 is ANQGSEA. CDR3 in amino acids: CSVDRRQGSQETQYF. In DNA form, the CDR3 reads TGCAGCGTTGACCGTAGACAGGGGAGTCAAGAGACCCAGTACTTC.

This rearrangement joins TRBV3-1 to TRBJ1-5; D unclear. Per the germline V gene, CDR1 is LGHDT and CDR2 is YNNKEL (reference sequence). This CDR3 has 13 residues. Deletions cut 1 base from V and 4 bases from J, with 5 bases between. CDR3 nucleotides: TGTGCCAGCAGCCAAGCGCGTAATCAGCCCCAGCATTTT. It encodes CASSQARNQPQHF. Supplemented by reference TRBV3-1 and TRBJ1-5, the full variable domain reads DTAVSQTPKYLVTQMGNDKSIKCEQNLGHDTMYWYKQDSKKFLKIMFSYNNKELIINETVPNRFSPKSPDKAHLNLHINSLELGDSAVYFCASSQARNQPQHFGDGTRLSIL.

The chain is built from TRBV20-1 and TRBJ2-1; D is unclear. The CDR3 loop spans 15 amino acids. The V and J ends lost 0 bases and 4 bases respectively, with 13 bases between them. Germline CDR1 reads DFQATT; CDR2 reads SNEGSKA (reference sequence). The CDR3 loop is CSARDLGKYYNEQFF. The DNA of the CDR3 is TGCAGTGCTAGAGATTTGGGGAAGTATTACAATGAGCAGTTCTTC.

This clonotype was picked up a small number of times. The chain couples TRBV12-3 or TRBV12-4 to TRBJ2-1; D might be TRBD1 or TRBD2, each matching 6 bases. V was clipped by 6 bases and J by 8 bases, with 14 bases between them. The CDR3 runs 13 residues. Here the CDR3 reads CASRPTRGDEQFF. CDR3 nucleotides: TGTGCCAGCAGGCCAACTAGGGGGGATGAGCAGTTCTTC.

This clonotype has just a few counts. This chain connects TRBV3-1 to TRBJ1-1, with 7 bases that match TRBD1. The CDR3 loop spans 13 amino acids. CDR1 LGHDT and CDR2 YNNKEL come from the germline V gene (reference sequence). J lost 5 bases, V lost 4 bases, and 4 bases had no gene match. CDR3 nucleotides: TGTGCCAGCAGCCGTTCGGGACAGACTGAAGCTTTCTTT. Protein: CASSRSGQTEAFF.

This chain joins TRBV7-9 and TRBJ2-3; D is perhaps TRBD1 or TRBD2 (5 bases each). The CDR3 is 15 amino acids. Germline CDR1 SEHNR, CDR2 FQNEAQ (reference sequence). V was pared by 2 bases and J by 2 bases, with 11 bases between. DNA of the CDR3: TGTGCCAGCAGCTTAATGGGGGATGACACAGATACGCAGTATTTT. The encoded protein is CASSLMGDDTDTQYF.

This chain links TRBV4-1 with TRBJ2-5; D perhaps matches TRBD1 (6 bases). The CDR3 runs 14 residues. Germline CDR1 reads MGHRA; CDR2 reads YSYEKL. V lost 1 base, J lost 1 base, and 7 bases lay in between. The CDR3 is CASSQGTAQETQYF. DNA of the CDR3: TGCGCCAGCAGCCAAGGGACAGCCCAAGAGACCCAGTACTTC.

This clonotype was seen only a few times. The CDR3 sequence is CASSRAGALADTQYF. The CDR3 coding sequence is TGTGCCAGCAGCCGCGCTGGTGCCCTCGCAGATACGCAGTATTTT. This chain joins TRBV5-6 and TRBJ2-3; D remains ambiguous. Germline V gives CDR1 SGHDT, CDR2 YYEEEE. This CDR3 is 15 amino acids long. Trimming took 4 bases from V and 4 from J, leaving 16 bases between them.

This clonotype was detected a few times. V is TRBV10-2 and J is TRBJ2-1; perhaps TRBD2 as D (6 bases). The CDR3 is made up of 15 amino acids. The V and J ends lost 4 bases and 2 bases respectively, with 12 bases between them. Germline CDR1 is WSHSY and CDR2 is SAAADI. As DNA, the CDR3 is TGCGCCAGCAGTGCCCAGCGGGTCACCTACAATGAGCAGTTCTTC. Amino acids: CASSAQRVTYNEQFF.

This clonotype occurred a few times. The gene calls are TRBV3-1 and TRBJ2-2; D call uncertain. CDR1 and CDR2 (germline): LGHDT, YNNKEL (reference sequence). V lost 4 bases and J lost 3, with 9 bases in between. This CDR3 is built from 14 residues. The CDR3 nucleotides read TGTGCCAGCAGCCGTCAATGGGACACCGGGGAGCTGTTTTTT. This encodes CASSRQWDTGELFF.

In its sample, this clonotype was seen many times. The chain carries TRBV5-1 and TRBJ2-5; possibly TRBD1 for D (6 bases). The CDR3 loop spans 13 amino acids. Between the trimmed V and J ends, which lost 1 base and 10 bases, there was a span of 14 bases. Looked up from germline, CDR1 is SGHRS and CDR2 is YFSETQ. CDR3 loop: CASSLPDRQVQYF. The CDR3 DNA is TGCGCCAGCAGCTTGCCGGACAGACAGGTCCAGTACTTC.

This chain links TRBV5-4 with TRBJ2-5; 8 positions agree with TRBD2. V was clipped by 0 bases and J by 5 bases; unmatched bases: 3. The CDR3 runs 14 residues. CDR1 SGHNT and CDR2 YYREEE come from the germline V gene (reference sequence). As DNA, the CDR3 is TGTGCCAGCAGCTTGGCGGGGGGGATGGAGACCCAGTACTTC. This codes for CASSLAGGMETQYF.

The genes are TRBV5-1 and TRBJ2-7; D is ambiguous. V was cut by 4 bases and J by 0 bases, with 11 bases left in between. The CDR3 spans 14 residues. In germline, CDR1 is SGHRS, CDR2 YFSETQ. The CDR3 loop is CASSRYSSSYEQYF. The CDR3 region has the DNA TGCGCCAGCAGCCGGTACTCAAGCTCCTACGAGCAGTACTTC.

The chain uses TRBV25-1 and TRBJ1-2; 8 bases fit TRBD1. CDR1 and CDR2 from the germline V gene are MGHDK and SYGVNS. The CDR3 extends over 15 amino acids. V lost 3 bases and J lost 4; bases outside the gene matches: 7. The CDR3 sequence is CASSDLTGVIYGYTF. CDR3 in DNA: TGTGCCAGCAGTGACTTGACAGGGGTTATCTATGGCTACACCTTC.

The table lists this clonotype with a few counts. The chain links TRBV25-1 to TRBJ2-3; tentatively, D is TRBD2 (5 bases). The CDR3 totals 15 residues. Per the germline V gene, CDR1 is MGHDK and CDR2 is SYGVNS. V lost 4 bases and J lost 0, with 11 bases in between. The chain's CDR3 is CASSAGVSSTDTQYF. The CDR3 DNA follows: TGTGCCAGCAGTGCCGGGGTTTCAAGCACAGATACGCAGTATTTT. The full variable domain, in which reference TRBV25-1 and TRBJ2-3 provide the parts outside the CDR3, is EADIYQTPRYLVIGTGKKITLECSQTMGHDKMYWYQQDPGMELHLIHYSYGVNSTEKGDLSSESTVSRIRTEHFPLTLESARPSHTSQYLCASSAGVSSTDTQYFGPGTRLTVL.

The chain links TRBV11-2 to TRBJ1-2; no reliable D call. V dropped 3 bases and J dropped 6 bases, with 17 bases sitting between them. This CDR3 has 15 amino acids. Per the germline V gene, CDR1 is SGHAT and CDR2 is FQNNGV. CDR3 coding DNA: TGTGCCAGCAGCTTGGGCGGGTCGGGTAGAGATGGCTACACCTTC. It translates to CASSLGGSGRDGYTF.

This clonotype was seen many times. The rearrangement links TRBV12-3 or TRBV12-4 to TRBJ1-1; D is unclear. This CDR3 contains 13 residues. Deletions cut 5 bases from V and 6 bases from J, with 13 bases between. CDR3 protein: CASSPYEGSEAFF. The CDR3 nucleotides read TGTGCCAGCAGTCCATATGAAGGGTCTGAAGCTTTCTTT.

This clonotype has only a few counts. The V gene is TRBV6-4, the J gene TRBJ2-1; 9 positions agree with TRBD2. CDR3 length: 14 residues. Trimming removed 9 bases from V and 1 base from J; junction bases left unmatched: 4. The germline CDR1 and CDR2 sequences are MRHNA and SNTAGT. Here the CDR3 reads CARIAGASYNEQFF. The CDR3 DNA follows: TGTGCCAGGATAGCGGGAGCGTCCTACAATGAGCAGTTCTTC.

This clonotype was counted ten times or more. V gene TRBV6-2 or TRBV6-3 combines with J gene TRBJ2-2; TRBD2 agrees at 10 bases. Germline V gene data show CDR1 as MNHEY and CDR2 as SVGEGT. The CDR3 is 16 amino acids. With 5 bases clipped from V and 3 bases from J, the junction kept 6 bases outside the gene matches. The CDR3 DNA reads TGTGCCAGCAGTCACGGACTAGCGGTCTACACCGGGGAGCTGTTTTTT. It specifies CASSHGLAVYTGELFF.

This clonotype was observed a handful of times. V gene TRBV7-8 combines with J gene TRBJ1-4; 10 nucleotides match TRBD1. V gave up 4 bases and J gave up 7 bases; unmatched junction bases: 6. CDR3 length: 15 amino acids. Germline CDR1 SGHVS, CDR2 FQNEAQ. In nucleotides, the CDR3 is TGTGCCAGCAGCTCCCCGGGACAGGGGTTTGAAAAACTGTTTTTT. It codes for CASSSPGQGFEKLFF.